One sample yielded the 5 T cell receptor beta chains listed below, sequenced in a study of beta chain features in type 1 diabetes. Expressed TCRB transcripts got sequenced, as all isolated RNA was reverse transcribed. Sequenced by immunoSEQ multiplex PCR; TCRdb stores in-frame clones only, minus some. The sample includes 120,000 to 150,000 clones, 6.9% of them seen just once. Specimen: central memory CD4+ T cells from blood. Receptor source: a woman between 25 and 40 years old in good health.

This clone was seen only a few times. This chain connects TRBV11-1 to TRBJ2-7; 7 nucleotides line up with TRBD1. The germline V gene has CDR1 SGHAT and CDR2 FQDESV (reference sequence). CDR3 length equals 14 residues. The ends lost 6 bases at V and 0 bases at J; junction bases unmatched: 5. The CDR3 loop reads CASRRDRLSYEQYF. CDR3 DNA: TGTGCCAGCAGACGGGACAGACTCTCCTACGAGCAGTACTTC.

This clone was found many times. This chain links TRBV28 with TRBJ1-2; tentative D call: TRBD1 (6 bases). Germline CDR1 reads MDHEN; CDR2 reads SYDVKM. The CDR3 totals 14 residues. V was clipped by 7 bases and J by 7 bases, with 19 bases between them. CDR3 DNA: TGTGCCAGCACCTCCAGTGGGGGCCGCTCTGGCTACACCTTC. Translating gives CASTSSGGRSGYTF.

The V gene is TRBV21-1, the J gene TRBJ2-2; TRBD1 was called by the table and not checked on the DNA. TRBV21-1 represents a pseudogene. There are 16 residues in the CDR3. The CDR3 loop is CASSKDDRGDTGELFF. CDR3 bases: TGTGCCAGCAGCAAAGACGACAGGGGTGACACCGGGGAGCTGTTTTTT.

In the case of this clone: It may be a read error: a sequence one base away is much more abundant. This CDR3 is also generated by other DNA sequences in the sample. The V and J genes are TRBV6-5 and TRBJ2-5; D unclear. V was pared by 5 bases and J by 1 base, with 2 bases between. Looked up from germline, CDR1 is MNHEY and CDR2 is SVGAGI. The CDR3 is 11 residues long. The CDR3 DNA reads as TGTGCCAGCAGTCGCCAAGAGACCCAGTACTTC. It translates to CASSRQETQYF.

There are a few counts of this clone. The chain combines TRBV7-2 with TRBJ2-1, with a weak D call TRBD2 (5 bases). Germline V gene sequence: CDR1 SGHTA, CDR2 FQGNSA. The length of the CDR3 is 15 residues. Trimming removed 5 bases at V and 4 bases at J, with 15 bases between. CDR3 bases: TGTGCCAGCAGCCTCAGCGGCCAAATGTACAATGAGCAGTTCTTC. Residues: CASSLSGQMYNEQFF. The complete variable domain, with remaining parts taken from reference TRBV7-2 and TRBJ2-1, reads GAGVSQSPSNKVTEKGKDVELRCDPISGHTALYWYRQSLGQGLEFLIYFQGNSAPDKSGLPSDRFSAERTGGSVSTLTIQRTQQEDSAVYLCASSLSGQMYNEQFFGPGTRLTVL.